One and the same sample provided the 2 T cell receptor beta chains below, sequenced in a study of shared clonotypes between healthy human individuals. Sequenced by immunoSEQ multiplex PCR; TCRdb stores in-frame clones only, minus some. The sample records over 1.5 million clones, 95% to 99% being singletons. The sequenced sample consisted of naive CD4+ T cells sorted from blood. The subset here: CD45RA+ positively selected. Source of these receptors: a young man in good health.

Regarding this clone: This same CDR3 is encoded by further DNA sequences in the sample. This sequence joins TRBV19 and TRBJ2-4; 8 bases agree with TRBD1. V shed 5 bases and J 3 bases; nucleotides not matched to a gene: 3. The CDR3 runs 14 residues. Germline lookup yields CDR1 LNHDA and CDR2 SQIVND (reference sequence). The CDR3 reads CASSLTGGKNIQYF. CDR3 nucleotides: TGTGCCAGTAGTCTTACAGGGGGCAAAAACATTCAGTACTTC.

The gene calls are TRBV5-4 and TRBJ2-3; 13 bases are a match to TRBD2. The CDR3 covers 16 residues. Germline CDR1 is SGHNT and CDR2 is YYREEE (reference sequence). J gave up 4 bases and V 2 bases, and 4 bases lay outside the gene matches. CDR3 nucleotides: TGTGCCAGCAGCTTCCGGACTAGCGGGAGTGCAGATACGCAGTATTTT. Encoded protein: CASSFRTSGSADTQYF.